This T cell receptor (beta chain) was sequenced during a study of T cell responses to AZD1222 COVID-19 vaccine. Overall study results and limits: Reportedly, nearly half of unique spike TCRs recognized epitopes outside B.1.351/B.1.1.7 mutations. Vaccine-associated CD4 TCRs ranged over spike, dominating at 160-218 and 743-854. Samples come after the peak T cell response, not at day 14.

With 10 bases removed from V and 1 base from J, the gap between germline ends came to 6 bases. This CDR3 is 11 amino acids long. The germline V gene encodes CDR1 LGHNT and CDR2 FRNRAP. This clone was observed a single time. Its matching antigen is unknown. Here immunoSEQ multiplex PCR was the method, and the copy in TCRdb shows in-frame clones only, minus some. The sample consists of approximately 150,000 clones, around nine tenths of them appearing once. The receptor comes from an adult who received the AZD1222 COVID-19 vaccine. The rearrangement uses TRBV12-5 and TRBJ2-3, with D possibly being TRBD2 (6 bases). The material was peripheral blood, obtained 28 days after the second AZD1222 dose. CDR3 in DNA: TGTGCTACGGGGGGCACAGATACGCAGTATTTT. Its protein product is CATGGTDTQYF.